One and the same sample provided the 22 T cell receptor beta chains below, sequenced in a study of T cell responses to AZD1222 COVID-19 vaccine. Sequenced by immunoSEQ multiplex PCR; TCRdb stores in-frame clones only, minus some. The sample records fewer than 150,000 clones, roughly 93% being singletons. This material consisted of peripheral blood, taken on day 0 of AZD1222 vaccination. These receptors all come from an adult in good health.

CDR3 loop: CASSPLFGPKIYEQYF. The CDR3, as DNA: TGTGCCAGCAGCCCGCTGTTTGGGCCCAAAATCTACGAGCAGTACTTC. The genes are TRBV5-6 and TRBJ2-7; unclear D gene. Germline V gene sequence: CDR1 SGHDT, CDR2 YYEEEE. V dropped 4 bases and J dropped 3 bases, with 20 bases sitting between them. The CDR3 extends over 16 amino acids.

The CDR3, as DNA: TGTGCCAGCAGCCAAGACCTTCCGGGACAGGTCATCTACGAGCAGTACTTC. Its translation is CASSQDLPGQVIYEQYF. V is TRBV4-2 and J is TRBJ2-7; the match to TRBD1 covers 8 bases. CDR3 length: 17 amino acids. CDR1 is LGHNA, CDR2 YNFKEQ, per germline. V was clipped by 0 bases and J by 3 bases; unmatched bases: 10.

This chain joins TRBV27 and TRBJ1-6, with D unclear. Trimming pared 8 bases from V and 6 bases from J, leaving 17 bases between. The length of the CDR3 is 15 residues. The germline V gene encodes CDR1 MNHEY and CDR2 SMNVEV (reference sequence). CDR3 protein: CASGWGMTFNSPLHF. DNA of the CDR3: TGTGCCAGCGGCTGGGGTATGACATTTAATTCACCCCTCCACTTT.

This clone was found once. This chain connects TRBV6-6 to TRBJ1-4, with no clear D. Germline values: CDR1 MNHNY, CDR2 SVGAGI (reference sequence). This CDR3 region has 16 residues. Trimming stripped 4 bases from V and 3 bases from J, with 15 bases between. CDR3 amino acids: CASSSKSGFPNEKLFF. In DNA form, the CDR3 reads TGTGCCAGCAGTTCAAAGTCTGGGTTCCCTAATGAAAAACTGTTTTTT.

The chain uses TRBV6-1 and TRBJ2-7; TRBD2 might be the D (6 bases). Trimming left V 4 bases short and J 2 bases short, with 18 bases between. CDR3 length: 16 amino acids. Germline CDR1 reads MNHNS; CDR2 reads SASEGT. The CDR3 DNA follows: TGTGCCAGCAGTGGCAAAGGAGGGCCAGGCACCTACGAGCAGTACTTC. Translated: CASSGKGGPGTYEQYF.

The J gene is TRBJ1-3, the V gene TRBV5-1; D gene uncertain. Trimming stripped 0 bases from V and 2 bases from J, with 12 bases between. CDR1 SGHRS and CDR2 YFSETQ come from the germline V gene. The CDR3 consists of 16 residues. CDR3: CASSLASAGAGNTIYF. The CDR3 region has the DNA TGCGCCAGCAGCTTGGCCTCGGCAGGCGCTGGAAACACCATATATTTT.

CDR3 protein: CASSWAYEQYF. The CDR3 nucleotides read TGTGCCAGCAGTTGGGCCTACGAGCAGTACTTC. V usage is TRBV28 and J usage is TRBJ2-7, with D unclear. The CDR3 length is 11 residues. The V and J ends lost 4 bases and 2 bases respectively, with 3 bases between them. Germline loops: CDR1 MDHEN, CDR2 SYDVKM.

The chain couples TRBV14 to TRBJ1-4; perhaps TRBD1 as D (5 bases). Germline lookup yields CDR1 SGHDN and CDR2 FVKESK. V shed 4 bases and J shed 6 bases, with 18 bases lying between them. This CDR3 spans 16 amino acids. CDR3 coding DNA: TGTGCCAGCAGCCCCATGGGGCGGGGTGCGGATGAAAAACTGTTTTTT. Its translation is CASSPMGRGADEKLFF. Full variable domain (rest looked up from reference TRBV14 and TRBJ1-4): EAGVTQFPSHSVIEKGQTVTLRCDPISGHDNLYWYRRVMGKEIKFLLHFVKESKQDESGMPNNRFLAERTGGTYSTLKVQPAELEDSGVYFCASSPMGRGADEKLFFGSGTQLSVL.

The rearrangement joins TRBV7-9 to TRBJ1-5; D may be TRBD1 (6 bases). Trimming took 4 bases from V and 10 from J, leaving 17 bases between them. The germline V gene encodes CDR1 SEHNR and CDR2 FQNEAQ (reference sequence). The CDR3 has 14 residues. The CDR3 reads CASSWGQGASPQHF. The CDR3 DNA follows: TGTGCCAGCAGCTGGGGACAAGGGGCCTCCCCCCAGCATTTT.

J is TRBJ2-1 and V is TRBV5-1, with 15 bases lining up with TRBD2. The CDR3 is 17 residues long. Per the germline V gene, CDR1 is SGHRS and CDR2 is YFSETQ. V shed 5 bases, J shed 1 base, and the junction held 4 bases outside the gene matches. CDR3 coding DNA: TGCGCCAGCAGTCCCGGGACTAGCGGGAGGTCCTACAATGAGCAGTTCTTC. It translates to CASSPGTSGRSYNEQFF.

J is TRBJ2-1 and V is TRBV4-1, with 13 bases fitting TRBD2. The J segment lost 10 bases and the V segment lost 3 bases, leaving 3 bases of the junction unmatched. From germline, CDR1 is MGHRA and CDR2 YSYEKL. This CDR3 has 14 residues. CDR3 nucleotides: TGCGCCAGCAGCCAGTCGGGACTAGCGGGAGAGCAGTTCTTC. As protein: CASSQSGLAGEQFF.

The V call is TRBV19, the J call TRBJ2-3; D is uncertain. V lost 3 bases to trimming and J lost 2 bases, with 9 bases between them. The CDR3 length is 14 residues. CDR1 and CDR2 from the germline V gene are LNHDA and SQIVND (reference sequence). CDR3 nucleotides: TGTGCCAGTAGTATGGCCATCCACACAGATACGCAGTATTTT. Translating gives CASSMAIHTDTQYF.

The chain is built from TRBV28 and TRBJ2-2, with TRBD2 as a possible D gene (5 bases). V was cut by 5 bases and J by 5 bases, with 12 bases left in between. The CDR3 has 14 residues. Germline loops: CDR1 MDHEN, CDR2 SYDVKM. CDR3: CASSADLDTGELFF. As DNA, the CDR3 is TGTGCCAGCAGTGCGGACTTAGATACCGGGGAGCTGTTTTTT. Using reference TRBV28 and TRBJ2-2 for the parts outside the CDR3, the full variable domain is DVKVTQSSRYLVKRTGEKVFLECVQDMDHENMFWYRQDPGLGLRLIYFSYDVKMKEKGDIPEGYSVSREKKERFSLILESASTNQTSMYLCASSADLDTGELFFGEGSRLTVL.

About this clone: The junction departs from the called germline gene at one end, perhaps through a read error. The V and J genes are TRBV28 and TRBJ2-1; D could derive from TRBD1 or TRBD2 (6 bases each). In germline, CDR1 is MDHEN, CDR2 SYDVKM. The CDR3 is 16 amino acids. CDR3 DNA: TGTGCCAGCAGCCCTTTGGCCTACGGGGGCGCCTCGGGAATGGTCTTC. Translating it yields CASSPLAYGGASGMVF.

The CDR3 here is CASSLGSPGTGNQAFF. As DNA, the CDR3 is TGTGCCAGCAGCTTAGGTTCCCCCGGGACAGGTAATCAAGCTTTCTTT. This sequence joins TRBV7-9 and TRBJ1-1; 8 nucleotides agree with TRBD1. CDR3 size: 16 residues. Germline V gene data show CDR1 as SEHNR and CDR2 as FQNEAQ (reference sequence). Trimming at V came to 1 base and at J to 9 bases, leaving 13 bases not matched to a gene.

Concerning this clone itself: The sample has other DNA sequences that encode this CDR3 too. The CDR3 loop reads CASSLNTGELFF. CDR3 nucleotides: TGTGCCAGCAGCTTGAACACCGGGGAGCTGTTTTTT. V usage is TRBV7-9 and J usage is TRBJ2-2; D ambiguous. The CDR3 extends over 12 amino acids. Germline loops: CDR1 SEHNR, CDR2 FQNEAQ (reference sequence). Deletions cut 3 bases from V and 1 base from J, with 0 bases between. The full variable domain, its missing parts supplied by reference TRBV7-9 and TRBJ2-2, is DTGVSQNPRHKITKRGQNVTFRCDPISEHNRLYWYRQTLGQGPEFLTYFQNEAQLEKSRLLSDRFSAERPKGSFSTLEIQRTEQGDSAMYLCASSLNTGELFFGEGSRLTVL.

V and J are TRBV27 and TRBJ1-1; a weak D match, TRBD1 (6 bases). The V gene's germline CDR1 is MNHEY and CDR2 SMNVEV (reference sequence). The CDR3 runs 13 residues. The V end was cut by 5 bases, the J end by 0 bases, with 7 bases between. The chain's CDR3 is CASSRTVNTEAFF. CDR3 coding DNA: TGTGCCAGCAGTAGGACAGTGAACACTGAAGCTTTCTTT.

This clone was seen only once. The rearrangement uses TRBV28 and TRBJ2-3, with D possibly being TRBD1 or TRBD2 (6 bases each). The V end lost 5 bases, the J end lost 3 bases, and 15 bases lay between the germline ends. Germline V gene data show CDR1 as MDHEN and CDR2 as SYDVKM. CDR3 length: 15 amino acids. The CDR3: CASSAGGGGTDTQYF. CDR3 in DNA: TGTGCCAGCAGTGCTGGCGGAGGGGGGACAGATACGCAGTATTTT.

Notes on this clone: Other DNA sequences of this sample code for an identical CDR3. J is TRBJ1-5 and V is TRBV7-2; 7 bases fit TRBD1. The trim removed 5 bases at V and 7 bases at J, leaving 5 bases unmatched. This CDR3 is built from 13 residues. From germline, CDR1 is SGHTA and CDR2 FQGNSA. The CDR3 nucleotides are TGTGCCAGCAGCCAGGGGGGAGGGCAGCCCCAGCATTTT. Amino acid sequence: CASSQGGGQPQHF.

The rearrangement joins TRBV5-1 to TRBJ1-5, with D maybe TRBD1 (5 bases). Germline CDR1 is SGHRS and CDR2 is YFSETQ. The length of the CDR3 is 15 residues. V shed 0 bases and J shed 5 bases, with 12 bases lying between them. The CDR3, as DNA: TGCGCCAGCAGCTTGGCGGGGGTCCGCGATCAGCCCCAGCATTTT. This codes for CASSLAGVRDQPQHF.

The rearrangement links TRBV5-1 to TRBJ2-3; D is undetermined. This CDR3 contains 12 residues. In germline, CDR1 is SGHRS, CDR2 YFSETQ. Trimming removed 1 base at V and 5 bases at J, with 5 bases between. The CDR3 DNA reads TGCGCCAGCAGCTTGTTGGAAGATACGCAGTATTTT. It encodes CASSLLEDTQYF.

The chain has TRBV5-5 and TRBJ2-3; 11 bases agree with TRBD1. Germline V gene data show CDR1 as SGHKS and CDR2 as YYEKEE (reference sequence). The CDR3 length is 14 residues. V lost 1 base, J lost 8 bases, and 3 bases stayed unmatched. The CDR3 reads CASSLWDRGVTQYF. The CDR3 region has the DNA TGTGCCAGCAGCTTGTGGGACAGGGGGGTTACGCAGTATTTT.